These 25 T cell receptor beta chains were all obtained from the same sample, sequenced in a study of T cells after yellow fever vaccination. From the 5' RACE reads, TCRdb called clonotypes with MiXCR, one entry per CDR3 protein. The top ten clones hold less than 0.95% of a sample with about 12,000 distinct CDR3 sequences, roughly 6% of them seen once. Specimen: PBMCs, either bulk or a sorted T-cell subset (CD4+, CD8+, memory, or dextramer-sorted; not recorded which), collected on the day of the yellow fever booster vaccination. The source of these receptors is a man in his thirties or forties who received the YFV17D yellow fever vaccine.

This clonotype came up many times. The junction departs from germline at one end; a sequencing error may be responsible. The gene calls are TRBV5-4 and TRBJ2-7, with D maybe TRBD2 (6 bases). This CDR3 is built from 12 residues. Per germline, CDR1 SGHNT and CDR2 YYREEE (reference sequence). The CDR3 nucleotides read TGTGCCAGCAGCAGGGACTCCAACGAGCAGTACTTC. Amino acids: CASSRDSNEQYF.

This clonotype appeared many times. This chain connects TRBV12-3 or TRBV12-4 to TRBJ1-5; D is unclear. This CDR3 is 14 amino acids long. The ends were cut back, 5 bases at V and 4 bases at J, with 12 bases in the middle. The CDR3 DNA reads TGTGCCAGCAGTCCACTACACGGAAATCAGCCCCAGCATTTT. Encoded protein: CASSPLHGNQPQHF.

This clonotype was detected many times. CDR3 bases: TGTGCCAGCAGCAAAGGGCGAAGAAAACACGGGGAGCTGTTTTTT. Protein product: CASSKGRRKHGELFF. This sequence joins TRBV21-1 and TRBJ2-2. TRBV21-1 is a pseudogene locus. This CDR3 has 15 residues.

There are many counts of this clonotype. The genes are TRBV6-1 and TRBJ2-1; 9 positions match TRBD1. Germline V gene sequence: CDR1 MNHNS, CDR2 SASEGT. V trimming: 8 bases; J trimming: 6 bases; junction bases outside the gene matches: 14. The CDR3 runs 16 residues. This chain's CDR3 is CASGGSQGTGSNEQFF. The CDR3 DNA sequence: TGTGCCAGCGGTGGGTCGCAGGGGACAGGGAGCAATGAGCAGTTCTTC.

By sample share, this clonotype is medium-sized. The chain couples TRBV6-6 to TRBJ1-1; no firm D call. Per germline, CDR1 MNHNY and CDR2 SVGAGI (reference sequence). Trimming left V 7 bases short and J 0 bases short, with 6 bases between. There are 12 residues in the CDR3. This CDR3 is CASTRVNTEAFF. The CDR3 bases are TGTGCCAGCACCCGCGTGAACACTGAAGCTTTCTTT.

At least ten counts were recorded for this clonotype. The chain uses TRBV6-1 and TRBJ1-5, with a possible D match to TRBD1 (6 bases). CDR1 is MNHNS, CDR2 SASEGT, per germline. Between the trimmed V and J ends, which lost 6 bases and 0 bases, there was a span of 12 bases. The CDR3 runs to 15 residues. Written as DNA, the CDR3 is TGTGCCAGCAGGCAAGACAGGTATAGCAATCAGCCCCAGCATTTT. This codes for CASRQDRYSNQPQHF.

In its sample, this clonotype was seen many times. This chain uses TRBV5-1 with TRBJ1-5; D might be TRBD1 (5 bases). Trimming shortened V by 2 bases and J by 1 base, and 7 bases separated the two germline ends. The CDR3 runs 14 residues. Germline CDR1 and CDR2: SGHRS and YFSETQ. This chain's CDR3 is CASSFEGSNQPQHF. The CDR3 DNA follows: TGCGCCAGCAGCTTCGAGGGGAGCAATCAGCCCCAGCATTTT.

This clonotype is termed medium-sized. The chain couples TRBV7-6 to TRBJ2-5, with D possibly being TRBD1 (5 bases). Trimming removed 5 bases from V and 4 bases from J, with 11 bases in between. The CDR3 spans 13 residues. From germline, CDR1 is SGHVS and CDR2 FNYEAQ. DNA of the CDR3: TGTGCCAGCAGCCAAGGACACCTAGAGACCCAGTACTTC. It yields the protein CASSQGHLETQYF.

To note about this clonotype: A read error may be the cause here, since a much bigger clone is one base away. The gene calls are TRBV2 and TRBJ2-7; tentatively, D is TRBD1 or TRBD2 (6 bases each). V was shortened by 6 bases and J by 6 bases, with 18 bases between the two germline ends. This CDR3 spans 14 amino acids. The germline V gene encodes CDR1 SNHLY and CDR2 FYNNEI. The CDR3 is CASRTLVGGGEQYF. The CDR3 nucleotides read TGTGCCAGCAGAACCCTCGTCGGAGGGGGCGAGCAGTACTTC.

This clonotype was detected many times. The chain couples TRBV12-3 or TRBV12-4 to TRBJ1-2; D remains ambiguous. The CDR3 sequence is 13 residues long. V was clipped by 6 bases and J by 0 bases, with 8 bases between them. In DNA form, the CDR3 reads TGTGCCAGCAGCCCTGATTCTAACTATGGCTACACCTTC. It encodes CASSPDSNYGYTF.

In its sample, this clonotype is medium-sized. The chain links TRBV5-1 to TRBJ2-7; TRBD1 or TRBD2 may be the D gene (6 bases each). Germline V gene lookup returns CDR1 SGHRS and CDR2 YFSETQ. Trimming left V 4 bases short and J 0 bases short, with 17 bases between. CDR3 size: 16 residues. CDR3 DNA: TGCGCCAGCAGCCCGGGCAGGGGAGGTGGCTCCTACGAGCAGTACTTC. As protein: CASSPGRGGGSYEQYF.

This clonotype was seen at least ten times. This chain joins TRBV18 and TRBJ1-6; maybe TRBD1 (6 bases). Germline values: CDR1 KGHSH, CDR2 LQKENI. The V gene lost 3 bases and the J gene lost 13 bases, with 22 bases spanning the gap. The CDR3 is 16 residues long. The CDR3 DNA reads TGTGCCAGCTCACCGGATGAGACAGGCCTTGGGGTTCCCCTCCACTTT. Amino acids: CASSPDETGLGVPLHF.

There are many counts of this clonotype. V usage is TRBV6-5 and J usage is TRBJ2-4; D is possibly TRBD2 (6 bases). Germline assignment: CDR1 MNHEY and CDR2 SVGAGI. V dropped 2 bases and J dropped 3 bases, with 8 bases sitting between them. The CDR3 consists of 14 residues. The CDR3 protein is CASSYGGGKNIQYF. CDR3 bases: TGTGCCAGCAGTTACGGGGGAGGCAAAAACATTCAGTACTTC.

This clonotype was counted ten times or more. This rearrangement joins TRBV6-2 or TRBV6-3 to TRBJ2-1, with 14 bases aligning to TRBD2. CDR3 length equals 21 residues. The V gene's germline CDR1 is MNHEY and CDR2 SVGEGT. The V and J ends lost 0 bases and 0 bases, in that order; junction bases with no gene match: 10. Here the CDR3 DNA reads TGTGCCAGCAGTTACTCGATCGGACTAGCGGGAGGTCCCAGCTCCTACAATGAGCAGTTCTTC. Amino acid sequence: CASSYSIGLAGGPSSYNEQFF.

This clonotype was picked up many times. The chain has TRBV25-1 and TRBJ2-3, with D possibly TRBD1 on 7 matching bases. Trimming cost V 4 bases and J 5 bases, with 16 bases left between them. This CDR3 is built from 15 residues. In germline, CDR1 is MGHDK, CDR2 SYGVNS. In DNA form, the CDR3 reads TGTGCCAGCAGTGGGGGAGGAGGGGGCAGAGATACGCAGTATTTT. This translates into CASSGGGGGRDTQYF.

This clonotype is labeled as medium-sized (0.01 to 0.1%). CDR3 in amino acids: CASSEYGTSGRRSYEQYF. The CDR3 DNA reads TGTGCCAGCAGTGAATACGGGACTAGCGGGAGGAGGTCCTACGAGCAGTACTTC. This chain connects TRBV25-1 to TRBJ2-7; 15 positions agree with TRBD2. V dropped 0 bases and J dropped 1; count of bases not matched to a gene: 4. CDR3 size: 18 residues. Germline lookup yields CDR1 MGHDK and CDR2 SYGVNS.

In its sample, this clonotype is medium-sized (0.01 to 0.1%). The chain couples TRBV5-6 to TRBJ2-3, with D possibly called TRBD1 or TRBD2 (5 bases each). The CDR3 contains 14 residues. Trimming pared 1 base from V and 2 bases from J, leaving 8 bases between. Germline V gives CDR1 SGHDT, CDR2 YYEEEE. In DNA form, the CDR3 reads TGTGCCAGCAGCTTGTACGGGACCACAGATACGCAGTATTTT. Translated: CASSLYGTTDTQYF. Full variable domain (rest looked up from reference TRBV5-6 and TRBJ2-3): DAGVTQSPTHLIKTRGQQVTLRCSPKSGHDTVSWYQQALGQGPQFIFQYYEEEERQRGNFPDRFSGHQFPNYSSELNVNALLLGDSALYLCASSLYGTTDTQYFGPGTRLTVL.

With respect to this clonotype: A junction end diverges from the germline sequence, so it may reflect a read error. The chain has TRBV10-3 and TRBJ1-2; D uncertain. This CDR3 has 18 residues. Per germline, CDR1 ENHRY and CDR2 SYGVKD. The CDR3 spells CAFSFKTGTASLDYGYTF. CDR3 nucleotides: TGTGCCTTCAGTTTTAAGACGGGTACAGCGTCTTTGGATTATGGCTACACCTTC.

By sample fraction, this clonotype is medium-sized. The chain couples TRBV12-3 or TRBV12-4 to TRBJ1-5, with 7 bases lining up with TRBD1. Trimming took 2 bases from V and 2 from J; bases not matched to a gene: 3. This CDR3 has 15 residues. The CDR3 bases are TGTGCCAGCAGTTTACAGGGGGAGGGCAATCAGCCCCAGCATTTT. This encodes CASSLQGEGNQPQHF.

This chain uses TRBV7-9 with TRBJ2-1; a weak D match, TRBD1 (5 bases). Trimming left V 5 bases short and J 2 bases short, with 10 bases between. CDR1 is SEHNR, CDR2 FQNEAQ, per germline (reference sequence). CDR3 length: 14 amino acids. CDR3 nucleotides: TGTGCCAGCAGCCCCAGGGTTACCTACAATGAGCAGTTCTTC. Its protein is CASSPRVTYNEQFF.

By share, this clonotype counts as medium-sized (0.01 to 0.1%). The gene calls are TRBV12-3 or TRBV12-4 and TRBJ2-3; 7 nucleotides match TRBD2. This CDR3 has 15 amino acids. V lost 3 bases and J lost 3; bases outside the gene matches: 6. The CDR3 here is CASSFGGGPTDTQYF. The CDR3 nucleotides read TGTGCCAGCAGTTTTGGGGGAGGGCCAACAGATACGCAGTATTTT.

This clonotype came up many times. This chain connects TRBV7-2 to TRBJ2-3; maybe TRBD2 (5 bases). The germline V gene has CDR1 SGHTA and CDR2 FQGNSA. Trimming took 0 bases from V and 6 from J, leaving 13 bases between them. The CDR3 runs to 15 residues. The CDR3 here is CASSLAASWRDTQYF. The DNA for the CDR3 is TGTGCCAGCAGCTTAGCGGCTAGCTGGCGGGATACGCAGTATTTT.

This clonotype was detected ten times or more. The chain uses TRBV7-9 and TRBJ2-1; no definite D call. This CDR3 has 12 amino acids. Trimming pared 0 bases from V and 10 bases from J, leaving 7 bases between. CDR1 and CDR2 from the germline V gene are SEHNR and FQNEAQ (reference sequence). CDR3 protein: CASSLAPGEQFF. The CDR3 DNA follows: TGTGCCAGCAGCTTAGCGCCTGGGGAGCAGTTCTTC.

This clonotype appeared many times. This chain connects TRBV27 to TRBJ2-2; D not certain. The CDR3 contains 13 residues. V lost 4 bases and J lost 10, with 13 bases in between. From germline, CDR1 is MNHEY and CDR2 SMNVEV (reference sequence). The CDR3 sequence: CASSSRPGKELFF. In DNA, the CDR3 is TGTGCCAGCAGTTCCAGACCTGGCAAGGAGCTGTTTTTT.

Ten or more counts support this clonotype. The CDR3 spells CASSSGTAPSEAFF. In DNA, the CDR3 is TGTGCCAGCAGTTCCGGGACAGCTCCTTCTGAAGCTTTCTTT. This chain connects TRBV6-5 to TRBJ1-1; 7 nucleotides line up with TRBD1. Germline-derived CDR1 and CDR2 are MNHEY and SVGAGI. The V segment lost 4 bases and the J segment 6 bases; nucleotides outside the gene matches: 8. The CDR3 contains 14 residues.